This T cell receptor beta chain was retrieved from a study of cytomegalovirus exposure and HLA in healthy donors (dated by TCRdb to about 2017). Regarding the study in general: An earlier analysis of approximately 640 of the donors reported about 250 Gb of sequence data and some 120 million unique TCR beta sequences from 150 million to 200 million T cells. Approximately 310 gigabases of sequencing data and approximately 85 million unique TCR sequences were included in an early release covering several hundred HLA-typed donors. Among the roughly 400 genotyped donors, around 79% belonged to the genetic ancestry cluster associated with self-reported Caucasian donors. The study was designed to test whether signatures of past pathogen exposure could be identified by cataloging public T cell receptors. Using immunosequencing, the study profiled T cell repertoires from 666 subjects and related those repertoires to cytomegalovirus serostatus. In addition to the first cohort of 500 to 850 subjects, a separate validation cohort of 130 or so different subjects was used. To predict cytomegalovirus infection status, the study combined high-throughput TCR immunosequencing, statistical association of individual TCRs with disease status, and machine learning. To study patterns of TCR occurrence, a later analysis re-analyzed previously published TCR beta repertoires from hundreds of donors and added high-resolution HLA genotyping. Rather than drawing on any new phenotypic data, the later analysis identified candidate immune exposures from TCR beta sequences and the way those sequences occurred across donors. In an earlier analysis of 587 of the donors, high-throughput TCR beta sequencing was used to judge whether each TCR beta V gene segment behaved as functional or pseudogenic. Donor age, sex, ethnicity and CMV serostatus were compiled together with the repertoire data. A later genetic analysis took genome-wide SNP genotypes for about 55% of the 666 donors and used that subset as a discovery cohort. All discovery cohort repertoires had been generated using a single sequencing platform. HLA typing included class I and class II loci at four-digit resolution. Typing coverage varied by locus: roughly 629-640 donors for A, B, C, DRB1 and DQB1; more than 500 for DQA1; approximately 610 for DPA1; approximately 470 for DPB1. Four to six DR-DQ haplotypes were handled as single units for association and clustering, since linkage in the cohort was strong. Among under 450 genotyped donors of the cohort, an average of around 240,000 unique TCR beta nucleotide sequences were sequenced per donor, around 18% of them non-productive.

The cohort was made up of 500 to 800 healthy bone marrow donors. At the time of sampling, all cohort members were nominally healthy, though unrecorded immune exposures were likely present. The donor tested CMV seronegative, placing the donor among the 300 to 450 seronegative members of the cohort. Each donor provided a peripheral blood sample, and peripheral blood mononuclear cells were used for TCR beta sequencing. Genomic DNA was extracted from the blood cell samples with the Qiagen DNeasy Blood Extraction Kit. V drops 0 bases and J drops 2 bases, leaving 6 bases in between. CDR1 and CDR2 (LGHNA, YNFKEQ) derive from the germline V gene. CDR3 length: 14 amino acids, cysteine to phenylalanine. The sequence is cut down to CDR3 DNA, 42 bases in frame from base 1. General study outcomes and caveats: Most TCR sequences were observed very rarely across donors, whereas some public TCRs were present in many individuals. Broadly in line with IMGT annotations, most TCR beta V segments showed up in productive rearrangements about 90% or about 30% of the time in an earlier analysis of 587 of the donors. A later analysis found that TCR association rates varied across HLA loci, with DRB1 alleles showing the most associated TCRs and HLA-C alleles the fewest. The only immune exposure information available for the cohort was CMV serostatus. Linkage disequilibrium might explain the correlated functional status among segregating V segments, but an unknown experimental factor could not be ruled out. In a later analysis, 15,000 to 20,000 TCR beta sequences were associated with specific HLA alleles at a false discovery rate of 0.05. Most CMV-associated TCR beta chains appeared to be HLA-restricted in a later analysis, and the HLA associations seemed to be driven largely by CMV exposure. In both the original and validation cohorts, the classifier was reported to diagnose cytomegalovirus status with high specificity and sensitivity. According to a later analysis, parvovirus B19, influenza, CMV and Epstein-Barr virus appeared linked to several top co-occurrence clusters. Because some donors lacked HLA typing at each locus, the association tests relied only on the typed subset. A later analysis found that HLA-associated TCR beta chains were more clonally expanded and had lower generation probabilities than equally common non-associated chains. Roughly uniform sequencing depth across donors was assumed in presence/absence analyses, although this assumption may not hold. Compared with the approximately 700-donor mean, donors in an Asian-associated ancestry cluster had fewer N-insertions in productive TCRs, according to a later genetic analysis. The earlier analysis of 587 of the donors excluded some 16 rarely observed V segments, including chromosome 9 orphons, because counts were too low. A later genetic analysis associated a missense DCLRE1C variant with V-gene and J-gene trimming of TCR beta chains, and an independent cohort replicated the association. Some IMGT-functional V segments, including TRBV6-2 and TRBV6-3, could not be told apart with the 87-base-pair reads, so those segments were excluded. In vitro tests confirmed that a few of the cytomegalovirus-associated TCR beta chains recognize cytomegalovirus antigens. A further reported finding was that TCR beta sequences accurately predicted the HLA-A and HLA-B alleles for most subjects in the first cohort. It was suggested by the authors that the approach could potentially be generalized to other disease states and immunological phenotypes. Strong co-occurrence of HLA alleles, especially DR and DQ, made assigning TCR associations to individual alleles difficult. In the study, 150 to 200 TCR beta chains were listed as associated with cytomegalovirus. This cohort had only TCR beta chains sequenced, and the lack of alpha or paired-chain data limited which features could be detected. A cluster of highly shared sequence variants was judged likely to represent a technical artifact of the sequencing pipeline.

The protocol used for the library was the immunoSEQ multiplex PCR assay. The multiplex PCR relied on a mix of 60 forward primers for TCR Vbeta segments and 13 reverse primers for TCR Jbeta segments. The CDR3 region of rearranged TCR beta genes was amplified from genomic DNA with a multiplex PCR assay. Amplified TCR beta libraries were sequenced as 87-base-pair reads on the Illumina HiSeq System. In the source study's methods: A later analysis counted about 80 million unique TCR beta chains across the approximately 700 repertoires, and roughly 9.9 million of these chains were shared by at least two donors. Raw reads were error-corrected and collapsed into unique sequences by a nearest-neighbor algorithm in which closely related sequences were merged to remove PCR and sequencing errors. To assign V, D and J gene segments, CDR3 sequences were aligned to IMGT reference sequences. For a sequence to be retained, at least a six-nucleotide match to both a V gene segment and a J gene segment was required. A rearrangement was called productive if the CDR3 had no stop codons and remained in frame with V and J, and every other rearrangement was called non-productive. Following IMGT convention, CDR3 was defined as the stretch from the second conserved V-encoded cysteine to the conserved J-encoded phenylalanine. The earlier analysis of about 560 of the donors excluded any sequence lacking an unambiguous match to a single V gene segment. An earlier analysis of 587 of the donors called V segments functional above 56.7% productive rearrangements and segregating when the between-donor standard deviation exceeded 5%. To diagnose cytomegalovirus status from the catalog of TCR beta chain sequences, a statistical classification framework was built. V and J gene assignment, in a later analysis, came from comparing TCR nucleotide sequences with IMGT/GENE-DB human TR gene sequences. The TCRdist pipeline was used in a later analysis to assign CDR3 sequences and most-parsimonious VDJ recombination scenarios. In a later analysis, each TCR beta chain was defined by its CDR3 amino acid sequence together with its V-gene family, and reads without a unique V-gene family were excluded. As a way to deal with suspected cross-contamination and a sequencing artifact, a later analysis dropped roughly 620 nucleotide sequences that were highly shared and had low generation probability. For each public chain, a later analysis derived a clonal expansion index from normalized ranks of inferred template counts within each repertoire. Generation probabilities in a later analysis came from a VDJ recombination model fitted to out-of-frame rearrangements, and those results were checked against IGoR. In a later analysis, TCR-TCR, TCR-HLA and TCR-CMV co-occurrence was scored with hypergeometric tests, and a repertoire-size bias correction was applied to TCR pairs. False discovery rates were estimated in a later analysis by permuting HLA or CMV assignments 20 times. In a later analysis, co-occurring TCRs were grouped using DBSCAN, and TCRdist sequence similarity was added for clustering within HLA-allele-positive subsets. Co-occurrence clustering excluded repertoires with fewer than 30,000 or more than 120,000 public chains, plus five with anomalous nucleotide sharing. In TCRdb, the immuneACCESS table is reduced to in-frame sequences with V and J assigned. These tables do not hold every clone; where another copy was compared, an unresolved V gene accounts for under half, and the others remain unexplained. The DNA was the basis for D and trimming; V, J and clone size are from that table. This sample is represented by roughly 180,000 clones; roughly 83% of them were singletons. The biggest ten clones account for around 0.97% of the sample.

As to this clone: The antigen this receptor binds is unknown. There are no base qualities to consult, and no much larger clone falls within one base.

This TCR was recovered from a man aged 25 to 40 in good health and CMV-seronegative. Sequenced sample: PBMCs. This chain joins TRBV4-2 to TRBJ2-3; the D gene is unclear. CDR3 loop: CASSQDSVTDTQYF. The bases read TGTGCCAGCAGCCAAGATTCAGTCACAGATACGCAGTATTTT.